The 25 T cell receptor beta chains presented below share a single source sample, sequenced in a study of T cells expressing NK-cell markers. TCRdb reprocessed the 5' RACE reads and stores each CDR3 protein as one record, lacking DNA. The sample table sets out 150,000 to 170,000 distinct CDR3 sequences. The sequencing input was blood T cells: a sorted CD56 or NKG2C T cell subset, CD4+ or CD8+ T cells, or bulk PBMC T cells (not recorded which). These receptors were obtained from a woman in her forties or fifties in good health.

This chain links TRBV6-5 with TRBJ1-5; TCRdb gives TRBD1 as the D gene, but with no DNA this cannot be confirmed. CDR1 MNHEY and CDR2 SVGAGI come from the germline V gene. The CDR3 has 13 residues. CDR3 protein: CASSYGQSQPQHF.

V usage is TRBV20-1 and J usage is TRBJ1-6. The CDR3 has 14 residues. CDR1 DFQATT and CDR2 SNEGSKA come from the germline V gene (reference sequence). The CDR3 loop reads CSARDRLEASPLHF.

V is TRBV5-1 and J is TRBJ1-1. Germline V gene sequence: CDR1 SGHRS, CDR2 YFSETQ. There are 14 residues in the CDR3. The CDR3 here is CASSLEGPPGEAFF.

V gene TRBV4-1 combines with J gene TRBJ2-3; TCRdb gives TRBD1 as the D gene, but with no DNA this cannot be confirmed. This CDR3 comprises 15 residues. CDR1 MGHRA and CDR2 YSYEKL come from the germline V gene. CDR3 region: CASSQEVGQTDTQYF.

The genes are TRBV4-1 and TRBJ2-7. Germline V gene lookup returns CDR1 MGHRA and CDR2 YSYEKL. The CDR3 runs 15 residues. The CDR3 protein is CASSQESHWAVEQYF.

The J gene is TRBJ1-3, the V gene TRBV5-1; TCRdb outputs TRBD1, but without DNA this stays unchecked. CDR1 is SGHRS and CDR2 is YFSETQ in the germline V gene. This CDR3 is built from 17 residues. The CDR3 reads CASSLESYRGSGNTIYF. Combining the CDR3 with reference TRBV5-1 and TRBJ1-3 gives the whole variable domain KAGVTQTPRYLIKTRGQQVTLSCSPISGHRSVSWYQQTPGQGLQFLFEYFSETQRNKGNFPGRFSGRQFSNSRSEMNVSTLELGDSALYLCASSLESYRGSGNTIYFGEGSWLTVV.

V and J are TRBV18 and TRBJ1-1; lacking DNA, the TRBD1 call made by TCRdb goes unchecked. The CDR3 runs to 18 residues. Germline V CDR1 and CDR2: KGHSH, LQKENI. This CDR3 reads CASSPQLPGQRMNTEAFF.

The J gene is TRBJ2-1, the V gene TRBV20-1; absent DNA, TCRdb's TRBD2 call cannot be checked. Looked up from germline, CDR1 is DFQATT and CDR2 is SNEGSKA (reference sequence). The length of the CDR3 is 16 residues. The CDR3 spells CSALGGTSGSIVEQFF.

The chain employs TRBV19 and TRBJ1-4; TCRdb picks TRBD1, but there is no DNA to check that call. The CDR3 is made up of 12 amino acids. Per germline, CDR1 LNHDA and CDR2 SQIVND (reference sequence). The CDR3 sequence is CASTRDDEKLFF.

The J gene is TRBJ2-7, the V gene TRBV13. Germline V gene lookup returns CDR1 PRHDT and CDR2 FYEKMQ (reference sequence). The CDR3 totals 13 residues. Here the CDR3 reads CASSIRRSYEQYF.

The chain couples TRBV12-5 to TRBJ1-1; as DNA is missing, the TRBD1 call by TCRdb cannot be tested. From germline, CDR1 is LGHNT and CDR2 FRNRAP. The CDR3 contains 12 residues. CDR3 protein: CASGSGRIKAFF.

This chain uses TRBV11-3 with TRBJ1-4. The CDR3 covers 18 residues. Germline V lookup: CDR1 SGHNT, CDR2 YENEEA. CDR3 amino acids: CASSSSRQTFATNEKLSF.

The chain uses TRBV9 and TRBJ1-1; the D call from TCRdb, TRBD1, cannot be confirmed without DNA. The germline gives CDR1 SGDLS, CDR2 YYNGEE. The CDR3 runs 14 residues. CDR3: CASSTGQKNTEAFF. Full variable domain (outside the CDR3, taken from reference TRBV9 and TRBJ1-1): DSGVTQTPKHLITATGQRVTLRCSPRSGDLSVYWYQQSLDQGLQFLIQYYNGEERAKGNILERFSAQQFPDLHSELNLSSLELGDSALYFCASSTGQKNTEAFFGQGTRLTVV.

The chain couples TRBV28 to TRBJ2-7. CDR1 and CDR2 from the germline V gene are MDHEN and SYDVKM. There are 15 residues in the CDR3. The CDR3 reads CASSPLGVSIYEQYF.

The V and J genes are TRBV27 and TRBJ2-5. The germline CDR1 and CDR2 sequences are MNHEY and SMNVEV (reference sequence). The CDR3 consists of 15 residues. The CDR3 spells CASSSERANLETQYF.

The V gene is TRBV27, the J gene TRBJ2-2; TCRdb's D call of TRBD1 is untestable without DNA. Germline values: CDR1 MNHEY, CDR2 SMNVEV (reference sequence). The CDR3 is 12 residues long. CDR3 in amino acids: CASTGGNGELFF.

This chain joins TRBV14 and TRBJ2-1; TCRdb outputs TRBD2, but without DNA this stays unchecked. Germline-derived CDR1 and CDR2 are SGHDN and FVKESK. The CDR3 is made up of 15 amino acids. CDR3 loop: CASSLLAGGPGEQFF.

The CDR3 reads CASSFPSKVYNEQFF. The gene calls are TRBV12-3 or TRBV12-4 and TRBJ2-1; checking the TCRdb D call of TRBD2 is not possible without DNA. The CDR3 totals 15 residues.

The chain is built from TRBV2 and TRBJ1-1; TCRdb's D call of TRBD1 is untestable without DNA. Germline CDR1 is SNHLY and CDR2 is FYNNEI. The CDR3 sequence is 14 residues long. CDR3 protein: CASIGQNLNTEAFF.

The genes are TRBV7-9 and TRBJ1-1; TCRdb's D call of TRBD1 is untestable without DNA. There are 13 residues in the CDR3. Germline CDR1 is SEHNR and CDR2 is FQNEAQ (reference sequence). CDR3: CASSSPGMPEAFF.

CDR3 in amino acids: CSASSAGFQFF. The chain is built from TRBV20-1 and TRBJ2-1; the TCRdb call, TRBD2, lacks DNA for checking. Germline V CDR1 and CDR2: DFQATT, SNEGSKA (reference sequence). CDR3 length: 11 residues.

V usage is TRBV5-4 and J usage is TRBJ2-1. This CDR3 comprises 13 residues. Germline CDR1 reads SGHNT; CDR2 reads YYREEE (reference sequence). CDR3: CASSLEPWDEQFF. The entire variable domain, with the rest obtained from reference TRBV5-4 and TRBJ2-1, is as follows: ETGVTQSPTHLIKTRGQQVTLRCSSQSGHNTVSWYQQALGQGPQFIFQYYREEENGRGNFPPRFSGLQFPNYSSELNVNALELDDSALYLCASSLEPWDEQFFGPGTRLTVL.

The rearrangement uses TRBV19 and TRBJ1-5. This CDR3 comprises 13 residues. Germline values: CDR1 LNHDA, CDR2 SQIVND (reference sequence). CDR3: CASSIALGQPQHF. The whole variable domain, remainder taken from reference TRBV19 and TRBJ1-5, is DGGITQSPKYLFRKEGQNVTLSCEQNLNHDAMYWYRQDPGQGLRLIYYSQIVNDFQKGDIAEGYSVSREKKESFPLTVTSAQKNPTAFYLCASSIALGQPQHFGDGTRLSIL.

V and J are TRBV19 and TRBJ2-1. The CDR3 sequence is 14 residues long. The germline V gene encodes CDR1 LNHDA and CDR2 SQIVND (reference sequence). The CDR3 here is CASSAASPYNEQFF. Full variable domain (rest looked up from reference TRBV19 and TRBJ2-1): DGGITQSPKYLFRKEGQNVTLSCEQNLNHDAMYWYRQDPGQGLRLIYYSQIVNDFQKGDIAEGYSVSREKKESFPLTVTSAQKNPTAFYLCASSAASPYNEQFFGPGTRLTVL.

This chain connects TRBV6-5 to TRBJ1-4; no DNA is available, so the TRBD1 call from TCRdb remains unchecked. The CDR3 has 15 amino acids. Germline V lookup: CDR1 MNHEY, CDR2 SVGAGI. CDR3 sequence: CASSYSGGTNEKLFF.